This T cell receptor (beta chain) appears in the sequencing data of a study of regulatory T cells in long-lasting Graves disease. Time point specified: newly diagnosed GD, antithyroid drugs for less than 3 months. Making the TCR library involved RNA that had been extracted from PBMCs. CDR1 GTSNPN and CDR2 SVGIG come from the germline V gene (reference sequence). J was trimmed by 2 bases and V by 2 bases; bases with no gene match: 15. The CDR3 contains 17 residues. This clonotype was counted many times. The TCR beta library used iRepertoire HTBI primers with Arm-PCR amplification of CDR3. TCRdb analysed the multiplex PCR reads with MiXCR anew, one entry per CDR3 protein. The data show 400,000 to 500,000 distinct CDR3 sequences, 16% seen once. In addition, the sample was reused for a study of T cells in Graves' hyperthyroidism and ophthalmopathy.

The sequence was collected from a woman younger than 45 with Graves disease. The material sequenced was peripheral blood mononuclear cells (PBMCs), taken at new diagnosis, from a patient treated with antithyroid drugs. V and J are TRBV30 and TRBJ2-7; 7 bases agree with TRBD2. CDR3 sequence reads: CAWSRAPSGALPYEQYF. The CDR3 nucleotides read TGTGCCTGGAGTAGAGCCCCTAGCGGCGCGCTTCCCTACGAGCAGTACTTC. Full variable domain (missing parts from reference TRBV30 and TRBJ2-7): SQTIHQWPATLVQPVGSPLSLECTVEGTSNPNLYWYRQAAGRGLQLLFYSVGIGQISSEVPQNLSASRPQDRQFILSSKKLLLSDSGFYLCAWSRAPSGALPYEQYFGPGTRLTVT.